The TCR beta chain described here comes from a study of blood T cell repertoires in COVID-19. Overall study context: Spain, Italy and the United States supplied samples that represented acute and convalescent COVID-19. PBMCs, B-cell-depleted T cells, or T cells were the source of the cDNA or gDNA that made up the material.

Germline-derived CDR1 and CDR2 are GTSNPN and SVGIG (reference sequence). J lost 9 bases, V lost 2 bases, and 12 bases had no gene match. CDR3 length equals 14 residues. Study processing details: How many nucleated cells were present was estimated from reference gene primer amplification. TCRdb's table, derived via immunoSEQ multiplex PCR, lists solely in-frame clones and lacks some. V and J calls and clone size are given by that table; D and trimming were obtained from the DNA. The sample records about 120,000 clones, roughly 83% being singletons. The sequenced sample was peripheral blood. This chain links TRBV30 with TRBJ1-2; 7 nucleotides line up with TRBD1. The sequence was collected from a man younger than 40 with acute or convalescent COVID-19. The CDR3 loop reads CAWSQQGSSARYTF. The DNA of the CDR3 is TGTGCCTGGAGTCAACAGGGGTCCTCGGCACGCTACACCTTC.